This T cell receptor beta chain emerged from a study of T cells in Graves' hyperthyroidism and ophthalmopathy. Overall study: Peripheral blood draws took place at initial diagnosis, ahead of any treatment.

Regions amplified from RNA transcripts were the TCR beta CDR3 regions. Primed by the HTBI set, a first-round RT-PCR was run on the TCR CDR3. TCRdb fed the multiplex PCR reads into MiXCR, producing one record per CDR3 protein. The top ten clones hold roughly 7.7% of a sample with some 570,000 distinct CDR3 sequences, approximately 15% of them seen once. About this clonotype itself: Its target is not known.

Study observations and caveats: Blood also held most thyroid clonotypes expanded beyond 0.001.

V dropped 3 bases and J dropped 12 bases, with 21 bases sitting between them. CDR3 length: 15 residues. CDR1 and CDR2 from the germline V gene are LGHNA and YNFKEQ. Using more than 7.5 ml of fresh peripheral blood, PBMCs were prepared. The chain is built from TRBV4-2 and TRBJ2-1, with a weak D call TRBD1 (8 bases). The sequence was collected from a woman under 30 with Graves' ophthalmopathy. The sequencing sample was made of blood. This CDR3 is CASSQTGAPGEGQFF. The CDR3 DNA sequence: TGTGCCAGCAGCCAGACAGGGGCCCCCGGGGAGGGGCAGTTCTTC.